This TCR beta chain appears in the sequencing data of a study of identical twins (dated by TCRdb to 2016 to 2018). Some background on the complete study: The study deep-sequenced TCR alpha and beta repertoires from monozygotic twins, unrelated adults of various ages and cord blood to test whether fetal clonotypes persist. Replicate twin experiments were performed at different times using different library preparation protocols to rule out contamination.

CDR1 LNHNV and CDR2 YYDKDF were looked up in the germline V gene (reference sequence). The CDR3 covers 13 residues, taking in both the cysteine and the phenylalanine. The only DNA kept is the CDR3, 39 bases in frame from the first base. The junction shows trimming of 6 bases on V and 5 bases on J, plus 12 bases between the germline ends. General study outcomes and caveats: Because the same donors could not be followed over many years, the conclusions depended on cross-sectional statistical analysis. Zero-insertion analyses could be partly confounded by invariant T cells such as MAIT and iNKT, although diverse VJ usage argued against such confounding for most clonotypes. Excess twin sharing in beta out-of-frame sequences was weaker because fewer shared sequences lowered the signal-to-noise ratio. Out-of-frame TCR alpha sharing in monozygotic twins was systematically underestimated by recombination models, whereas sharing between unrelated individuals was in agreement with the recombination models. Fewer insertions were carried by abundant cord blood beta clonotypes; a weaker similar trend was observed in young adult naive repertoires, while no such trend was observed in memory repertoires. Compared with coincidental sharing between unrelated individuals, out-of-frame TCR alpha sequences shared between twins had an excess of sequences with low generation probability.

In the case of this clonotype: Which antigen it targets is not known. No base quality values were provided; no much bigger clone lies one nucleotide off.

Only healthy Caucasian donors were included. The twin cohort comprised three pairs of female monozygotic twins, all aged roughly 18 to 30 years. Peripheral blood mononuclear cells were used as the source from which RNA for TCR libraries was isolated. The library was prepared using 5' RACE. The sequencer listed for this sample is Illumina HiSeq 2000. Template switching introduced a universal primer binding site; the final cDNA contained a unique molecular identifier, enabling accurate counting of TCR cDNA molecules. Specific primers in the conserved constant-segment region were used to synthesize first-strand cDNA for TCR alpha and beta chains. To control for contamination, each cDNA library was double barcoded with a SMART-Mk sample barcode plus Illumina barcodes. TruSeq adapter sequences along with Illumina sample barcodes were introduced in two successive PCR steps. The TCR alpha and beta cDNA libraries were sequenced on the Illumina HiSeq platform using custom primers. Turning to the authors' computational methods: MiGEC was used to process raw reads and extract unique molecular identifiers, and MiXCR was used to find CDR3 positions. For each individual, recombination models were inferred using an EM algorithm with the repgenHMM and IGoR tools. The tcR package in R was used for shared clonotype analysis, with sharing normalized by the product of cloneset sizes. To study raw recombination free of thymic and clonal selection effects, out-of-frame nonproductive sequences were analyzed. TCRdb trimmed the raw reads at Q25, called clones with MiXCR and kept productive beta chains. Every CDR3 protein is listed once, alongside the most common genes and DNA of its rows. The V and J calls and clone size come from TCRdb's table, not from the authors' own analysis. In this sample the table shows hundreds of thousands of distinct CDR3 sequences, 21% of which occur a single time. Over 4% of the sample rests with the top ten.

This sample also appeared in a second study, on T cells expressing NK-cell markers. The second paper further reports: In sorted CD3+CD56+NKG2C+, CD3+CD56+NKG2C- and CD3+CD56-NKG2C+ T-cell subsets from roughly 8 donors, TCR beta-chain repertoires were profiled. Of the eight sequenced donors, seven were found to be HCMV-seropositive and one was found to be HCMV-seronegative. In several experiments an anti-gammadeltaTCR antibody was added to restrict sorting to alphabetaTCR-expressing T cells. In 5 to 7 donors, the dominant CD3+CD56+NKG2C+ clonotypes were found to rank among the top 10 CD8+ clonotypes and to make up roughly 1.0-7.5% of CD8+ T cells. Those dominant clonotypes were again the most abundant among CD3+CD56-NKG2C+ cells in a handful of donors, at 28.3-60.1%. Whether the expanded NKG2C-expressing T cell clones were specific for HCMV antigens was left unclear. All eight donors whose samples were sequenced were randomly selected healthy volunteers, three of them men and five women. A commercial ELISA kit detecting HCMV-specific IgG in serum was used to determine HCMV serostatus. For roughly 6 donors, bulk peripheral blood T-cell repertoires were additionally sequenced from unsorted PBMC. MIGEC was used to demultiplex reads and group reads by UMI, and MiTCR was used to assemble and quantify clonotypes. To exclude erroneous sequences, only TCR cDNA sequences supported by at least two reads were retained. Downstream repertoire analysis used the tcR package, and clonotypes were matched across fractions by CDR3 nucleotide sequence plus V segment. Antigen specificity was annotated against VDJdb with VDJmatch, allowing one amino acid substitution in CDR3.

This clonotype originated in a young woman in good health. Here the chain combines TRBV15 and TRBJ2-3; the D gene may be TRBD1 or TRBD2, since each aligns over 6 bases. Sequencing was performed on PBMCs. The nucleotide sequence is TGTGCCACCAGAGGGGGGCCGAAAGATACGCAGTATTTT. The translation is CATRGGPKDTQYF.